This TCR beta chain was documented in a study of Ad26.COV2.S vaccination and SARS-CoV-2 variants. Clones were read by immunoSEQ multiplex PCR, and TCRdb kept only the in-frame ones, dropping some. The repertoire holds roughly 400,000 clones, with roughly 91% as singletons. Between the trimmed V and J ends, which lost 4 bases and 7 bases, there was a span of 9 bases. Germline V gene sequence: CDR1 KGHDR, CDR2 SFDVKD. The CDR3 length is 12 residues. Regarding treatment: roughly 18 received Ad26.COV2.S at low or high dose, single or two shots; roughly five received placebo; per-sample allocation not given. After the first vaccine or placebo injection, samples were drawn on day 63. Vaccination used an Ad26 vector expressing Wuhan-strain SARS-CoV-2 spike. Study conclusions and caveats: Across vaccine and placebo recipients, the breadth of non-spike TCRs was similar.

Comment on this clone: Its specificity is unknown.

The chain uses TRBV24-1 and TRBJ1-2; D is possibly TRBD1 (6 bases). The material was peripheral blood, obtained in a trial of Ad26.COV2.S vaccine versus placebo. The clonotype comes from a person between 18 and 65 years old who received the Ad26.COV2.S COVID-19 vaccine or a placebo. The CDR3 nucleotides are TGTGCCACCAGTGACATCAGGGGTGGCTACACCTTC. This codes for CATSDIRGGYTF.